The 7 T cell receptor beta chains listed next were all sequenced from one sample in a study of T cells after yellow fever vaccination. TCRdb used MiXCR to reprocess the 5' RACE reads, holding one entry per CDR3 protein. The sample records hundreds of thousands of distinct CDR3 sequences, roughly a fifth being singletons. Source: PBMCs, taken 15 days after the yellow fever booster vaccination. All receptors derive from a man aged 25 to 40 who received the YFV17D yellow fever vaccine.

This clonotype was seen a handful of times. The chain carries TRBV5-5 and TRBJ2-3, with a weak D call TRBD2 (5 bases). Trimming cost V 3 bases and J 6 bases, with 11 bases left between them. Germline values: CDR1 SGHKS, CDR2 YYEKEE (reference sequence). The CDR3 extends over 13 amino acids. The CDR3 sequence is CASSSPEVDTQYF. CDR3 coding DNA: TGTGCCAGCAGCTCGCCGGAGGTGGATACGCAGTATTTT.

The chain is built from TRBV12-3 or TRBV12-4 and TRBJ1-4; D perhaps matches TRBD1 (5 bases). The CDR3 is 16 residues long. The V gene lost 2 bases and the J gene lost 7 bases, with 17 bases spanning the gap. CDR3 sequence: CASSLTAWGGPEKLFF. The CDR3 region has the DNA TGTGCCAGCAGTTTAACCGCGTGGGGGGGACCTGAAAAACTGTTTTTT.

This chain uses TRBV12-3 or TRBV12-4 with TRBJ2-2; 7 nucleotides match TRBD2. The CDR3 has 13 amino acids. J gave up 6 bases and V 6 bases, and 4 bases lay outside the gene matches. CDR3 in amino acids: CASRTLAAGELFF. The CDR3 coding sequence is TGTGCCAGCAGAACGCTAGCGGCCGGGGAGCTGTTTTTT.

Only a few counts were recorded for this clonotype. Here the CDR3 reads CASSLGTTDGYEQYF. The CDR3 bases are TGCGCCAGCAGCCTCGGCACGACAGATGGCTACGAGCAGTACTTC. The J gene is TRBJ2-7, the V gene TRBV5-1, with D possibly TRBD1 on 5 matching bases. The CDR3 has 15 residues. Germline lookup yields CDR1 SGHRS and CDR2 YFSETQ. V was cut by 4 bases and J by 3 bases, with 17 bases left in between.

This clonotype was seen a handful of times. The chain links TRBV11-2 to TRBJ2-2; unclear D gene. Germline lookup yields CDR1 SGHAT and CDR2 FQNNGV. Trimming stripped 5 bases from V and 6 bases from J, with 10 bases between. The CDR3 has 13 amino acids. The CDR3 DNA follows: TGTGCCAGCAGCGGCTTTTTTGCCGGGGAGCTGTTTTTT. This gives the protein CASSGFFAGELFF.

This CDR3 is CASSVGRGANTQYF. The CDR3 DNA reads as TGTGCCAGCAGCGTAGGTAGAGGCGCAAATACGCAGTATTTT. V is TRBV9 and J is TRBJ2-3; D gene uncertain. Germline V gives CDR1 SGDLS, CDR2 YYNGEE. The CDR3 consists of 14 residues. Deletions cut 0 bases from V and 7 bases from J, with 12 bases between. Variable domain in full (rest from reference TRBV9 and TRBJ2-3): DSGVTQTPKHLITATGQRVTLRCSPRSGDLSVYWYQQSLDQGLQFLIQYYNGEERAKGNILERFSAQQFPDLHSELNLSSLELGDSALYFCASSVGRGANTQYFGPGTRLTVL.

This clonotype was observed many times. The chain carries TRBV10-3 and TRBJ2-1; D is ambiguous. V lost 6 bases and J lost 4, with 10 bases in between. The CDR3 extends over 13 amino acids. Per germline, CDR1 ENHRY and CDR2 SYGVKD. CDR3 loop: CAISSDTYNEQFF. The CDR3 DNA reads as TGTGCCATCAGCTCAGACACGTACAATGAGCAGTTCTTC.